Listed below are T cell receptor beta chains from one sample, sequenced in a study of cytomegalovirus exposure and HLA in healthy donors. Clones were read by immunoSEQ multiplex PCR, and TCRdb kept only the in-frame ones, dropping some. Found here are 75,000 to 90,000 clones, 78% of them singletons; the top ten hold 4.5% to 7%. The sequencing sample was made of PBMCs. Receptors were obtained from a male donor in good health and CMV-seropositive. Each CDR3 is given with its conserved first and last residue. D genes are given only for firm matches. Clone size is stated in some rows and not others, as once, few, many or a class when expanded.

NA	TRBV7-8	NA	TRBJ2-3	TGTGCCAGCAGCCCCAGGACAGTCACAGATACGCAGTATTTT	CASSPRTVTDTQYF
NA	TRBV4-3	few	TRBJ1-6	TGCGCCAGCAGCCAAGGAGGGCGGGTAGGGTATAATTCACCCCTCCACTTT	CASSQGGRVGYNSPLHF
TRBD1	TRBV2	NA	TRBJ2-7	TGTGCCAGCAGTTGGGGACAGTCCTACGAGCAGTACTTC	CASSWGQSYEQYF
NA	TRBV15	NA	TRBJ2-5	TGTGCCACCAGCAGAGATCTGGTCTACCGAGAGACCCAGTACTTC	CATSRDLVYRETQYF
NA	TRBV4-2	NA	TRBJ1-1	TGTGCCAGCAGCCAAGATTGGGGGCAGATGAACACTGAAGCTTTCTTT	CASSQDWGQMNTEAFF
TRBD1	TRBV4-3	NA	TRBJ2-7	TGCGCCAGCAGCGCCGGGACAGGACGCGAGCAGTACTTC	CASSAGTGREQYF
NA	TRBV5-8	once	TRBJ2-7	TGTGCCAGCACCCAACTCGGGCAGTACTTC	CASTQLGQYF
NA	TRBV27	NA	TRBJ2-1	TGTGCCAGCAGTTCAAACGCCCGGTGGCGACGGGACAATGAGCAGTTCTTC	CASSSNARWRRDNEQFF
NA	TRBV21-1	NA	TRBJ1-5	TGTGCCAGCAGCAAATACTCCCACCGACAGGGTAATCAGCCCCAGCATTTT	CASSKYSHRQGNQPQHF
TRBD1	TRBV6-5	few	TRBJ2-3	TGTGCCAGCAACAGGGGGGAGACAGATACGCAGTATTTT	CASNRGETDTQYF
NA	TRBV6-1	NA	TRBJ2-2	TGTGCCAGCGATAGAGCCGCGAACACCGGGGAGCTGTTTTTT	CASDRAANTGELFF
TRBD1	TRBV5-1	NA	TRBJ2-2	TGCGCCAGCAGCTTGGATGACAGGGGGCCTCACACCGGGGAGCTGTTTTTT	CASSLDDRGPHTGELFF
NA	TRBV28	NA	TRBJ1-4	TGTGCCAGCAGTTTCAGGACAACTAATGAAAAACTGTTTTTT	CASSFRTTNEKLFF
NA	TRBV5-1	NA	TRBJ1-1	TGCGCCAGCAGCTTGGGACAGGCGAACACTGAAGCTTTCTTT	CASSLGQANTEAFF
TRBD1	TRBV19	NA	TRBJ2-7	TGTGCCAGTAGTATAGGACCAGGACAGGGGGCATACGAGCAGTACTTC	CASSIGPGQGAYEQYF
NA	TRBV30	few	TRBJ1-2	TGTGCCTATCTCAGGCGGGCTAACTATGGCTACACCTTC	CAYLRRANYGYTF
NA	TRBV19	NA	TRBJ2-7	TGTGCCAGTAGTATTGGCAGGGAAACCTACGAGCAGTACTTC	CASSIGRETYEQYF
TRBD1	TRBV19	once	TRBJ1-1	TGTGCCAGTAGTATACAGGTTAAGGGGGCGTCAGCTTTCTTT	CASSIQVKGASAFF
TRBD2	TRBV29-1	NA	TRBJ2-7	TGCAGCGTTGGGGTTAGCGGGGGATACGAGCAGTACTTC	CSVGVSGGYEQYF
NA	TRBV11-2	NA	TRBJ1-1	TGTGCCAGCAGCTGGGGGCAGATGAACACTGAAGCTTTCTTT	CASSWGQMNTEAFF
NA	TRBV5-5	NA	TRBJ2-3	TGTGCCAGCAGCTTGCAGGGGCTGGGAGATACGCAGTATTTT	CASSLQGLGDTQYF
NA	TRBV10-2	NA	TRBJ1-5	TGCGCCAGCAGTGTGAACTCCCCAATGAATAGCAATCAGCCCCAGCATTTT	CASSVNSPMNSNQPQHF
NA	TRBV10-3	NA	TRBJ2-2	TGTGCCACAGACCCAGGCACCGGGGAGCTGTTTTTT	CATDPGTGELFF
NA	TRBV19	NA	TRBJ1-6	TGTGCCAGTACCCCCCAGGGGATTTTGCGAAATTCACCCCTCCACTTT	CASTPQGILRNSPLHF
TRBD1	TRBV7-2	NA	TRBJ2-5	TGTGCCAGCAGCTTGAGTCAGGGGGCTCGGGAGCAGTACTTC	CASSLSQGAREQYF
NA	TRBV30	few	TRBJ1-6	TGTGCCTGGAGACCCGGGCAGGGGTCCTATAATTCACCCCTCCACTTT	CAWRPGQGSYNSPLHF
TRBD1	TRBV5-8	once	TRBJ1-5	TGCGCCAGCAGCATTGGAGGGGGCAGTTTCTATAGCAATCAGCCCCAGCATTTT	CASSIGGGSFYSNQPQHF
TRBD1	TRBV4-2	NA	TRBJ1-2	TGTGCCAGCAGAAGACAGGGAACTGCGGAAGGCTATGGCTACACCTTC	CASRRQGTAEGYGYTF
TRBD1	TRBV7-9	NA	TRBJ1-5	TGTGCCGTCAATGGACAGGGCAATCAGCCCCAGCATTTT	CAVNGQGNQPQHF
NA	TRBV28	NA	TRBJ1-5	TGTGCCAGCAGTTTTGCAGGGGGCAATCAGCCCCAGCATTTT	CASSFAGGNQPQHF
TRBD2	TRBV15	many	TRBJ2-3	TGTGCCACCAGCAGGGAAGCGGGATCCACAGATACGCAGTATTTT	CATSREAGSTDTQYF
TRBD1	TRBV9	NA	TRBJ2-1	TGTGCCAGCAGCGTTGACAGGGCGTCGAATGAGCAGTTCTTC	CASSVDRASNEQFF
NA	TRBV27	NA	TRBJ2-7	TGTGCCAGCAGTTTCGGGGGAGCCGCCTACGAGCAGTACTTC	CASSFGGAAYEQYF
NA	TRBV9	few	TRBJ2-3	TGTGCCAGCAGCGTAGCTCACCGGGATACGCAGTATTTT	CASSVAHRDTQYF
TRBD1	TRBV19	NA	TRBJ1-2	TGTGCCAGTAGTATCAACAGGGGATACAATGGCTACACCTTC	CASSINRGYNGYTF
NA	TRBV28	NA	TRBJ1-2	TGTGCCAGCACCGGGAGGGGCTTGGCGGGCTACACCTTC	CASTGRGLAGYTF
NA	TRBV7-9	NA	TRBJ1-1	TGTGCCAGCAGCCCGAGGATAGGAGGGAGAAACACTGAAGCTTTCTTT	CASSPRIGGRNTEAFF
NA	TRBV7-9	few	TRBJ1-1	TGTGCCAGCAGCCAGTCGTCCCCTGAAGCTTTCTTT	CASSQSSPEAFF
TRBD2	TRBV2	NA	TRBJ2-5	TGTGCCAGCAGTAGCGGGAGGAGAGAGACCCAGTACTTC	CASSSGRRETQYF
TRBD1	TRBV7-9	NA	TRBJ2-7	TGTGCCAGCAGCTTACCGGGACAGATCTACGAGCAGTACTTC	CASSLPGQIYEQYF
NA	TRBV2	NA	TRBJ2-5	TGTGCCAGCACCTCGCGGGAGACCCAGTACTTC	CASTSRETQYF
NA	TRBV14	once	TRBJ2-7	TGTGCCAGCAGTCGACAGGGACTGTTGTCCTACGAGCAGTACTTC	CASSRQGLLSYEQYF
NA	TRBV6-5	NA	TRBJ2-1	TGTGCCAGCAAGGACGGGGGAATTTACAATGAGCAGTTCTTC	CASKDGGIYNEQFF
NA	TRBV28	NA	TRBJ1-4	TGTGCCAGCAGTTCGACGGGGGGGGATGAAAAACTGTTTTTT	CASSSTGGDEKLFF
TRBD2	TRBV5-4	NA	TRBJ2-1	TGTGCCAGCAGCTTCACGGGAGGGCCTATCAATGAGCAGTTCTTC	CASSFTGGPINEQFF
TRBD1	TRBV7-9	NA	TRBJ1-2	TGTGCCAGCAGCGGCAAGGACAGGAATGGCTACACCTTC	CASSGKDRNGYTF
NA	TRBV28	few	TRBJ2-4	TGTGCCAGCAGGTCACGGGACTTGCAATACTTC	CASRSRDLQYF
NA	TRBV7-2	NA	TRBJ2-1	TGTGCCAGCAGCTTATGGTCAGGGGGGAACAATGAGCAGTTCTTC	CASSLWSGGNNEQFF
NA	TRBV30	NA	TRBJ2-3	TGTGCCTGGAGTGTACCCAGTCTCCCGGGTACGCAGTATTTT	CAWSVPSLPGTQYF
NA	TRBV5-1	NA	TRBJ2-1	TGCGCCAGCAGCTTGTTTCAGGAACCATACAATGAGCAGTTCTTC	CASSLFQEPYNEQFF
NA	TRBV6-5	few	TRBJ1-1	TGTGCCAGCAGTTACTCGTATGGAGGGCGAACTGAAGCTTTCTTT	CASSYSYGGRTEAFF
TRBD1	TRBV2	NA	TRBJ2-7	TGTGCCATCATTCTCCGGGGACAGGGGTCTTACGAGCAGTACTTC	CAIILRGQGSYEQYF
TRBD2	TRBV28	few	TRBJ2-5	TGTGCCAGCAGTTTACCCGGACTAGCGGGGACCCAAGAGACCCAGTACTTC	CASSLPGLAGTQETQYF